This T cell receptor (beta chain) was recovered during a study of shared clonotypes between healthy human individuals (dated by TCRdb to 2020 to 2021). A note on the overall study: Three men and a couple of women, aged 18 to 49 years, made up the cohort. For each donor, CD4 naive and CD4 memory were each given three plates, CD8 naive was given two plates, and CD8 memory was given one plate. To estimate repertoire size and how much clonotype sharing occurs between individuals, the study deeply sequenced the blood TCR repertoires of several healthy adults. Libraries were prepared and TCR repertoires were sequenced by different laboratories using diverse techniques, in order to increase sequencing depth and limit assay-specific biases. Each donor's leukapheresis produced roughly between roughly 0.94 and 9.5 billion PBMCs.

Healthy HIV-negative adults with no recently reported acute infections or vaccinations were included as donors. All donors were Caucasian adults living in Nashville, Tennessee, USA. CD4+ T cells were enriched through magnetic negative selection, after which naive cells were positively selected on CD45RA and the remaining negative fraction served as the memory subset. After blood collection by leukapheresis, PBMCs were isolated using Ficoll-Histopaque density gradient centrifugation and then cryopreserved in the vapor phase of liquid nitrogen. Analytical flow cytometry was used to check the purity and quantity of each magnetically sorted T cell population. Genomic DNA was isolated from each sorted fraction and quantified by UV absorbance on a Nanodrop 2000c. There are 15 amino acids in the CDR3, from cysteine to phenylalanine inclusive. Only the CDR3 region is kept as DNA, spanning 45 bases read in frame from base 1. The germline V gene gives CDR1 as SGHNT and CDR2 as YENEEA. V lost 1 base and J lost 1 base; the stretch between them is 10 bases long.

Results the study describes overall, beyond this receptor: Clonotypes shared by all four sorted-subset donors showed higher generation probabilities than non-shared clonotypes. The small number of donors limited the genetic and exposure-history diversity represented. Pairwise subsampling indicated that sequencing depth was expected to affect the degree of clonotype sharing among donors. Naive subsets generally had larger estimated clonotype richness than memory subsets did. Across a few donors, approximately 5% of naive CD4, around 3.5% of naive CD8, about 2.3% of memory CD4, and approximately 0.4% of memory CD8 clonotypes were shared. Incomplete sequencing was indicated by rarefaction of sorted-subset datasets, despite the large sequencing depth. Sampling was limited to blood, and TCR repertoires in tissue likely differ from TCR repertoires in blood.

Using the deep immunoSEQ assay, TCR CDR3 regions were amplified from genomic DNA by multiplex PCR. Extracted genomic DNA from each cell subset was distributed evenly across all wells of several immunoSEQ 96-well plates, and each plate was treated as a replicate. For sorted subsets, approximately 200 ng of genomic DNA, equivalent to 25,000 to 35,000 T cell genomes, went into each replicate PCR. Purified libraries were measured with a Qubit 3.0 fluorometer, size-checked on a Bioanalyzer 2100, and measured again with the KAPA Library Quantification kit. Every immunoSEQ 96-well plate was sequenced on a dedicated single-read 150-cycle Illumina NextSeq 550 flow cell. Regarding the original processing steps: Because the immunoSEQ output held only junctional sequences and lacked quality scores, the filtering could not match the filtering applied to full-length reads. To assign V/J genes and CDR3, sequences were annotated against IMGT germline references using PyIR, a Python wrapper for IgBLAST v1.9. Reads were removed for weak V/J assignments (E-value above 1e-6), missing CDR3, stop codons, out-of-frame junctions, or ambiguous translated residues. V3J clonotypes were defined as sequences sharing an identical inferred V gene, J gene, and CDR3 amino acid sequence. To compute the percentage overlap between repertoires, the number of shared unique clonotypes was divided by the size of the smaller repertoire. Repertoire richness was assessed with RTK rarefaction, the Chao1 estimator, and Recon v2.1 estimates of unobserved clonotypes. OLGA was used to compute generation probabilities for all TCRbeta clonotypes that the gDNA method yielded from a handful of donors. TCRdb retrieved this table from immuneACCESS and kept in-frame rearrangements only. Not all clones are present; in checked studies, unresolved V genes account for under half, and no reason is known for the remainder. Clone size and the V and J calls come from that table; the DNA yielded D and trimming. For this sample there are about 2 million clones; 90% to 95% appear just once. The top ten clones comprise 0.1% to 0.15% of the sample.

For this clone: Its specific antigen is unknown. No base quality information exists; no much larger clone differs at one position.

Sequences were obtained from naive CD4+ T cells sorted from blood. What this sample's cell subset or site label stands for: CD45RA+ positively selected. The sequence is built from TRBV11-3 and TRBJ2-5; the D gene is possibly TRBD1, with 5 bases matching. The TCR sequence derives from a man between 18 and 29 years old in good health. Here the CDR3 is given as CASSLGTSTQETQYF. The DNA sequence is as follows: TGTGCCAGCAGCTTAGGGACAAGTACCCAAGAGACCCAGTACTTC.